This record covers a single T cell receptor beta chain. Its specificity is not known. Generated by immunoSEQ multiplex PCR, the TCRdb table keeps only in-frame clones and is missing some. This sample has some 120,000 clones, with around 92% found just once. The CDR3 runs to 14 residues. V was pared by 0 bases and J by 5 bases, with 10 bases between. Germline CDR1 reads MNHEY; CDR2 reads SVGAGI. The data were taken from a study of T cell repertoires and HLA-DP antigens. This clonotype was obtained from a young woman in good health and CMV-seronegative. J is TRBJ2-5 and V is TRBV6-5, with D uncertain. Material for sequencing was CD4+ T cells from PBMCs. DNA of the CDR3: TGTGCCAGCAGTTACTCTACAGTGGGTGAGACCCAGTACTTC. Its translation: CASSYSTVGETQYF.